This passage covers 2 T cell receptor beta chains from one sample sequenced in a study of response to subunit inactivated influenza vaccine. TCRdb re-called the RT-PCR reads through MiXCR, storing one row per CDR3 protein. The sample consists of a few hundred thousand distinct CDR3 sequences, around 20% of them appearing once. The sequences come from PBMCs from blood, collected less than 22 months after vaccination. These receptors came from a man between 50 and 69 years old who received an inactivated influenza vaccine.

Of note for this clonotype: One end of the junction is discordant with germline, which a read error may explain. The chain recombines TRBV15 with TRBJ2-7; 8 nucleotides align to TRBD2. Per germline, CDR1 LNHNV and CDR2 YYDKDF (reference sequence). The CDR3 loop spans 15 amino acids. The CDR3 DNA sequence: TGTGCCACCAGCCGAGATCCCGGGACTAGGAACGAGCAGTACTTC. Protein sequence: CATSRDPGTRNEQYF.

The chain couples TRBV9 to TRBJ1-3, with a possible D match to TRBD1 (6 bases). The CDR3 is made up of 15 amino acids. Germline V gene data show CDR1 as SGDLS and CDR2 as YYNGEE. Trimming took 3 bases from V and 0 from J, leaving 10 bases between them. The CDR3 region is CASSDGQLSGNTIYF. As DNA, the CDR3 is TGTGCCAGCAGCGACGGACAGCTCTCTGGAAACACCATATATTTT. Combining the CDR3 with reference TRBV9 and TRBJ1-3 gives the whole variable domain DSGVTQTPKHLITATGQRVTLRCSPRSGDLSVYWYQQSLDQGLQFLIQYYNGEERAKGNILERFSAQQFPDLHSELNLSSLELGDSALYFCASSDGQLSGNTIYFGEGSWLTVV.